This T cell receptor beta chain was recorded in a study of blood T cell repertoires in COVID-19. Study summary: Sites in the United States, Italy and Spain provided acute and convalescent COVID-19 samples. T cells, B-cell-depleted T cells, or PBMCs provided the cDNA or gDNA that served as material.

Trimming stripped 2 bases from V and 0 bases from J, with 9 bases between. From germline, CDR1 is SGDLS and CDR2 YYNGEE. The CDR3 covers 14 residues. Original processing methods: By means of reference gene primer amplification, nucleated cell counts were estimated. Measured with immunoSEQ multiplex PCR; TCRdb has only the in-frame clones, and not every one. That table gives V, J and clone size, and the DNA gave D and trimming. Of 100,000 to 150,000 clones in the sample, around 85% were seen once. This clone is a singleton in its sample. Sequenced material: peripheral blood. This clonotype originated in a woman older than 75 with COVID-19, enrolled during active disease. The chain recombines TRBV9 with TRBJ2-7; possible D gene TRBD1, 6 bases. The CDR3 region is CASSVTGLSYEQYF. CDR3 in DNA: TGTGCCAGCAGCGTCACAGGGCTCTCCTACGAGCAGTACTTC.